The following is a T cell receptor (beta chain) sequence with its context. The target antigen is unknown. The germline CDR1 and CDR2 sequences are MDHEN and SYDVKM. The CDR3 loop spans 14 amino acids. V lost 2 bases and J lost 0, with 8 bases in between. The protocol was immunoSEQ multiplex PCR, while the TCRdb copy is restricted to in-frame clones and leaves out a portion. The sample holds around 80,000 clones, roughly 85% seen once. Systemic immunosuppression or autoimmune disease history was grounds to exclude patients. The data are from a study of OX40 agonist ivuxolimab in advanced cancers. Turning to the study itself: Ivuxolimab was delivered to patients intravenously every 2 weeks at doses spanning 0.01 to 10 mg/kg. Patients treated during dose escalation were battling hepatocellular carcinoma, melanoma, renal cell or head and neck cancer. Study-wide points: Nonresponders included some who also had low normalized T-cell clonal expansion.

V gene TRBV28 combines with J gene TRBJ2-7; D uncertain. The receptor was isolated from an adult with an advanced solid tumor such as melanoma, head and neck, liver or kidney cancer. Sequenced material: CD4+ or CD8+ T cells sorted from blood, taken in a trial of the OX40 agonist ivuxolimab. The CDR3 sequence is CASSLRPSSYEQYF. The DNA for the CDR3 is TGTGCCAGCAGTTTACGACCTAGCTCCTACGAGCAGTACTTC.